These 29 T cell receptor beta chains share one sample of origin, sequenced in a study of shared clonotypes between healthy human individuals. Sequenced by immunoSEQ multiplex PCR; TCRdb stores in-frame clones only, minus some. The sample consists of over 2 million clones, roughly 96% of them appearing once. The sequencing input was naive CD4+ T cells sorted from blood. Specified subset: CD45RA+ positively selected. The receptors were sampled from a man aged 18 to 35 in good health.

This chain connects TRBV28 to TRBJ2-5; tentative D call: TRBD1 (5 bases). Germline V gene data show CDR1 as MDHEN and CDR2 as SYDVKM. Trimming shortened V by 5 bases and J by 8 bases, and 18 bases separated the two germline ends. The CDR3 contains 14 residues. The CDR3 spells CASSMLDKGLTQYF. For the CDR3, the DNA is TGTGCCAGCAGTATGCTCGACAAGGGGTTAACCCAGTACTTC.

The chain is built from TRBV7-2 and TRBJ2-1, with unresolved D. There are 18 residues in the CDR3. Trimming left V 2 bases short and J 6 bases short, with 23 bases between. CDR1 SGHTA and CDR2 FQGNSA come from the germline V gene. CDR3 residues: CASSLIAFGFSKGNEQFF. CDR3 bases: TGTGCCAGCAGCTTAATCGCTTTCGGGTTTAGTAAAGGCAATGAGCAGTTCTTC.

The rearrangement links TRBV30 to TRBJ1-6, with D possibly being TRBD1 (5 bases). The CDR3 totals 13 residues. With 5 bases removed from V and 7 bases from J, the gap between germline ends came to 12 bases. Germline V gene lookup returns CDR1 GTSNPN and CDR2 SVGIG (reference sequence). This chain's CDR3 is CAWGRQMNSPLHF. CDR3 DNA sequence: TGTGCCTGGGGTAGACAGATGAATTCACCCCTCCACTTT.

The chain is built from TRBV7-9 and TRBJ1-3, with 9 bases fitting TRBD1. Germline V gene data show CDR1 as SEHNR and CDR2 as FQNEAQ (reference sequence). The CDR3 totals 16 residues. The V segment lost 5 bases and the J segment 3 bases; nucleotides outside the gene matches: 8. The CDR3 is CASSPWTGEVGNTIYF. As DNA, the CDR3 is TGTGCCAGCAGCCCCTGGACAGGGGAAGTTGGAAACACCATATATTTT.

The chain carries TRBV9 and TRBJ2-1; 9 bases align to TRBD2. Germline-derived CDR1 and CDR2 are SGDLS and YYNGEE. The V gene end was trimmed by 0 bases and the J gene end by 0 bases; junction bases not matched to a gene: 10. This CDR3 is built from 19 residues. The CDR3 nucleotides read TGTGCCAGCAGCGTAGCTCTTAGCGGGGGATCCAGCTCCTACAATGAGCAGTTCTTC. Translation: CASSVALSGGSSSYNEQFF.

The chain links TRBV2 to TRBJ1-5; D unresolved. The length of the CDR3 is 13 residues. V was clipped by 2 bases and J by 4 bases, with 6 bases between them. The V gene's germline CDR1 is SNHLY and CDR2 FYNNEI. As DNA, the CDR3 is TGTGCCAGCAGTGAATGGGTTAATCAGCCCCAGCATTTT. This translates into CASSEWVNQPQHF.

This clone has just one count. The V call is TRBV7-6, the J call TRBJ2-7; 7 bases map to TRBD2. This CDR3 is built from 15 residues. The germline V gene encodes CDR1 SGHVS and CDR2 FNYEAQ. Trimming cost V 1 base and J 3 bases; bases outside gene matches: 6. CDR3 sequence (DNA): TGTGCCAGCAGCTTAGATCGCGGGAGTAACTACGAGCAGTACTTC. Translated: CASSLDRGSNYEQYF.

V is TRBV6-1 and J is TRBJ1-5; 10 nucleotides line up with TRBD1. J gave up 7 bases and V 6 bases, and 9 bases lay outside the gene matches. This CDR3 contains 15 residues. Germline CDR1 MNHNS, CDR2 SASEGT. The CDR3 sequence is CASRAPGQGTQPQHF. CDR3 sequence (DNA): TGTGCCAGCAGGGCACCGGGACAGGGGACGCAGCCCCAGCATTTT.

The CDR3 nucleotides are TGTGCCAGCAGCTTAGGGAGAGCCTGGGGCTACACCTTC. It yields the protein CASSLGRAWGYTF. V usage is TRBV7-2 and J usage is TRBJ1-2; D is unclear. The CDR3 totals 13 residues. V was pared by 1 base and J by 8 bases, with 11 bases between. In germline, CDR1 is SGHTA, CDR2 FQGNSA.

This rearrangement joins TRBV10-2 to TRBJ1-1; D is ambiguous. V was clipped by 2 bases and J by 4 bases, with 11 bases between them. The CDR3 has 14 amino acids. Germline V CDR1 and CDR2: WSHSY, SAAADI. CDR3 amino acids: CASSEGEVGTEAFF. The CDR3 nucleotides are TGCGCCAGCAGTGAGGGGGAGGTGGGCACTGAAGCTTTCTTT.

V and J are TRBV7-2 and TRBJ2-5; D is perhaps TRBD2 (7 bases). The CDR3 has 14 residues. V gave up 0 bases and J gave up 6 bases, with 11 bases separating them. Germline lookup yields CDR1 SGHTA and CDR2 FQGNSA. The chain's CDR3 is CASSLAGGPKTQYF. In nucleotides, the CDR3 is TGTGCCAGCAGCTTAGCGGGGGGGCCGAAGACCCAGTACTTC.

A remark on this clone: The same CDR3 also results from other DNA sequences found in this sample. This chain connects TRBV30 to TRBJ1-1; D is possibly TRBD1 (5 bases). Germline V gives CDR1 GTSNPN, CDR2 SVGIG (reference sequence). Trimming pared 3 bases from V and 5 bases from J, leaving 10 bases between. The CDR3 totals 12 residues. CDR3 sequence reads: CAWRDRGTEAFF. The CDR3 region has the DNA TGTGCCTGGAGGGATAGGGGAACTGAAGCTTTCTTT.

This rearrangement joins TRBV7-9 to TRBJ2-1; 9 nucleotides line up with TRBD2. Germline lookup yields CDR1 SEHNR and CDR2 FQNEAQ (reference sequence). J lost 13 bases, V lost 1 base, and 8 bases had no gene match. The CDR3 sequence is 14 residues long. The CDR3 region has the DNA TGTGCCAGCAGCTTAGGTTATGCTAGCGGGGCACAGTTCTTC. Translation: CASSLGYASGAQFF.

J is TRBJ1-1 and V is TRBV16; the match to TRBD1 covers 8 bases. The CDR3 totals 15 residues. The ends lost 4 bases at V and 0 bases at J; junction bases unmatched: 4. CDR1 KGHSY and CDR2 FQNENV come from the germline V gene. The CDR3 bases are TGTGCCAGCAGCCCCAGACAGGGGATGAACACTGAAGCTTTCTTT. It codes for CASSPRQGMNTEAFF.

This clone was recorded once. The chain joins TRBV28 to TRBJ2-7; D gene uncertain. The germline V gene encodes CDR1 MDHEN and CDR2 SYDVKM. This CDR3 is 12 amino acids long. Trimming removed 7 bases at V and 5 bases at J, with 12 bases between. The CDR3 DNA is TGTGCCAGCACCCGCCGCACCAACGAGCAGTACTTC. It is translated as CASTRRTNEQYF. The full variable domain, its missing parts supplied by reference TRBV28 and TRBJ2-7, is DVKVTQSSRYLVKRTGEKVFLECVQDMDHENMFWYRQDPGLGLRLIYFSYDVKMKEKGDIPEGYSVSREKKERFSLILESASTNQTSMYLCASTRRTNEQYFGPGTRLTVT.

CDR3 protein: CASSGETAVSLHF. The CDR3 DNA sequence: TGTGCCAGCAGTGGCGAGACCGCCGTCTCCCTCCACTTT. The chain employs TRBV2 and TRBJ1-6; no reliable D call. The germline V and J ends were trimmed by 4 bases and 14 bases, with 15 bases remaining between them. This CDR3 comprises 13 residues. Germline V gene sequence: CDR1 SNHLY, CDR2 FYNNEI.

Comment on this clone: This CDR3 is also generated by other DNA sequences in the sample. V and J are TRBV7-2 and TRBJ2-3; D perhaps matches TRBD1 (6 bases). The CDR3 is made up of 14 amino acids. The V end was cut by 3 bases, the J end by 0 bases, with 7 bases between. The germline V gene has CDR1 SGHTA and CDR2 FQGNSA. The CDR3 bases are TGTGCCAGCAGCTTGGACAGAAGCACAGATACGCAGTATTTT. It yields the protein CASSLDRSTDTQYF.

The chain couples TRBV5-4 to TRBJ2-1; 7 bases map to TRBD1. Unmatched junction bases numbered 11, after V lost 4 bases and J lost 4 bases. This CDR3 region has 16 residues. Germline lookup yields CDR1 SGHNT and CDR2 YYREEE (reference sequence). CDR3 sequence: CASSLLTGAIYNEQFF. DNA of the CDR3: TGTGCCAGCAGCCTCCTAACAGGGGCGATATACAATGAGCAGTTCTTC.

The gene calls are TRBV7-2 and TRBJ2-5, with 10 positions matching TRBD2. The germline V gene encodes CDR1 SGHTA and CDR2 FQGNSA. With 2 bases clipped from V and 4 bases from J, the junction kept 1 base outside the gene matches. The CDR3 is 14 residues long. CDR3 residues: CASSLQRGGETQYF. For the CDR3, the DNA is TGTGCCAGCAGCTTACAGCGGGGGGGAGAGACCCAGTACTTC.

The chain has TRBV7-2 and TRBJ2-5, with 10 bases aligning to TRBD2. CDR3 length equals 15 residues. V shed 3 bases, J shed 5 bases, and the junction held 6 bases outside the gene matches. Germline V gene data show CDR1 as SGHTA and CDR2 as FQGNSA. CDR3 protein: CASSLVAGGEETQYF. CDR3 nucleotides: TGTGCCAGCAGCTTGGTAGCGGGAGGTGAGGAGACCCAGTACTTC.

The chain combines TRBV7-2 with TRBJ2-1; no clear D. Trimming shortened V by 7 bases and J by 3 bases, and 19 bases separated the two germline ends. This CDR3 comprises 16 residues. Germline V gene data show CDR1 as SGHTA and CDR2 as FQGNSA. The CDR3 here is CASTPSTVAFYNEQFF. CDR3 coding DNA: TGTGCCAGCACCCCCAGTACAGTTGCCTTCTACAATGAGCAGTTCTTC.

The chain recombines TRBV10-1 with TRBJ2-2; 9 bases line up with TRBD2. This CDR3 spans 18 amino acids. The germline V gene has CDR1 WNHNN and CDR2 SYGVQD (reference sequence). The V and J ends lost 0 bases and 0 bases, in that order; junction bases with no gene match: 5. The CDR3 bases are TGCGCCAGCAGTGAGTCGAGGGTAGCGGGAGCGAACACCGGGGAGCTGTTTTTT. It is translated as CASSESRVAGANTGELFF.

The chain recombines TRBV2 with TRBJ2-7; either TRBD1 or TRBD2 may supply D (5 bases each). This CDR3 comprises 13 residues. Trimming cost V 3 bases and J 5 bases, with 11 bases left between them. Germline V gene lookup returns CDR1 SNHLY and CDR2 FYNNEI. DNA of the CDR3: TGTGCCAGCAGTGAGCAGGGACGCGACGAGCAGTACTTC. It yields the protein CASSEQGRDEQYF.

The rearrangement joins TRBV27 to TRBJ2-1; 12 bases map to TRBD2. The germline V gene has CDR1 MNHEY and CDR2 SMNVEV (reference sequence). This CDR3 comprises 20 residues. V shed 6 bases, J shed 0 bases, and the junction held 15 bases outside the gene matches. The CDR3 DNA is TGTGCCAGCAGGCCTAGCCCCGGGCTAGCGGGAGGGAGCTCCTACAATGAGCAGTTCTTC. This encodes CASRPSPGLAGGSSYNEQFF.

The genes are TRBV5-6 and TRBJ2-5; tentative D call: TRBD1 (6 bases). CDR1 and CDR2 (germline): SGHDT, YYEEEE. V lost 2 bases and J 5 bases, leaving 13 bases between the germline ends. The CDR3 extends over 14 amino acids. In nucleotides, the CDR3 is TGTGCCAGCAGCTTCGCCAGGGGTTGGGAGACCCAGTACTTC. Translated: CASSFARGWETQYF. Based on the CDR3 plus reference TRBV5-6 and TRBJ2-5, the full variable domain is DAGVTQSPTHLIKTRGQQVTLRCSPKSGHDTVSWYQQALGQGPQFIFQYYEEEERQRGNFPDRFSGHQFPNYSSELNVNALLLGDSALYLCASSFARGWETQYFGPGTRLLVL.

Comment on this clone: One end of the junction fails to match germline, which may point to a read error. The CDR3 DNA reads TGTGCCAGCAGTCTTACTATTCAGGGGCCGCGTGGCTTT. This sequence encodes CASSLTIQGPRGF. The chain carries TRBV6-5 and TRBJ1-1; tentative D call: TRBD1 (6 bases). CDR3 length: 13 residues. Germline CDR1 and CDR2: MNHEY and SVGAGI.

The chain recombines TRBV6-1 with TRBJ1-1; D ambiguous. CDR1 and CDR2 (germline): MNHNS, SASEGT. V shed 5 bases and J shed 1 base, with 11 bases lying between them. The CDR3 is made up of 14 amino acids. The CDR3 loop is CASSPRQSNTEAFF. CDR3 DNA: TGTGCCAGCAGTCCCCGACAATCGAACACTGAAGCTTTCTTT.

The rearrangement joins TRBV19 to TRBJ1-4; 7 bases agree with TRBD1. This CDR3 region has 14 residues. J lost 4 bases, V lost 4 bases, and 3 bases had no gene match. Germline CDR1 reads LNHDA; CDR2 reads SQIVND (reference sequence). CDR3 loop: CASSKGAVNEKLFF. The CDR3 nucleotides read TGTGCCAGTAGTAAGGGGGCCGTTAATGAAAAACTGTTTTTT. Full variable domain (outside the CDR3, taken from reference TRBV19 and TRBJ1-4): DGGITQSPKYLFRKEGQNVTLSCEQNLNHDAMYWYRQDPGQGLRLIYYSQIVNDFQKGDIAEGYSVSREKKESFPLTVTSAQKNPTAFYLCASSKGAVNEKLFFGSGTQLSVL.

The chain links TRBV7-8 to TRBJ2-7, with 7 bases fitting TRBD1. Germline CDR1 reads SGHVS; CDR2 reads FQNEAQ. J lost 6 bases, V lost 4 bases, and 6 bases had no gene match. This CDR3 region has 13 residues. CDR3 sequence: CASSSRAGGEQYF. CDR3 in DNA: TGTGCCAGCAGCTCCAGGGCAGGGGGCGAGCAGTACTTC.